This T cell receptor (beta chain) was identified during a study of blood T cells in healthy people across ages. The second PCR ran roughly 6 to 11 cycles with a sample-barcoded 5' primer and J-beta primers. Per sample, CDR3-containing paired-end reads numbered at least 2.5 million. A single record per CDR3 protein comes from TCRdb applying MiXCR to the 5' RACE reads. The sample has fewer than 900,000 distinct CDR3 sequences; 40% to 45% are singletons. Points from the study as a whole: Naive T cell percentage and TCR beta diversity correlated strongly.

Each donor supplied approximately 10 milliliters of peripheral blood. PBMCs, at least 6.5 million per sample, were isolated. The CDR3 spans 17 residues. The V gene's germline CDR1 is SGHRS and CDR2 YFSETQ. The V and J ends lost 0 bases and 5 bases respectively, with 18 bases between them. This clonotype was counted ten times or more. The antigen remains undetermined. The material sequenced was blood. The TCR sequence derives from a woman aged 55-75 years in good health. V is TRBV5-1 and J is TRBJ2-4; tentatively, D is TRBD2 (6 bases). The CDR3 nucleotides read TGCGCCAGCAGCTTGGCCAGGTTGGGACTGTCCCAAAACATTCAGTACTTC. This codes for CASSLARLGLSQNIQYF.